The T cell receptor beta chain described here comes from a study of OX40 agonist ivuxolimab in advanced cancers. Study information: Ivuxolimab is an agonistic anti-OX40 (CD134) antibody, and patients were treated with it. Patients were infused with ivuxolimab every 2 weeks at 0.01 to 10 mg/kg.

Systemic immunosuppression or autoimmune disease history was grounds to exclude patients. With regard to this clone: Its antigen remains unknown.

Regarding the study as a whole: More expanded clones were found, on average, in CD8+ than in CD4+ T cells.

Only in-frame clones appear in the TCRdb table, and some are missing; sequencing was by immunoSEQ multiplex PCR. The data hold about 80,000 clones, with 80% to 90% observed a single time. CDR1 is LGHNA, CDR2 YNFKEQ, per germline. This CDR3 has 13 residues. V shed 5 bases, J shed 4 bases, and the junction held 4 bases outside the gene matches. The clonotype originates from an adult with an advanced solid tumor such as melanoma, head and neck, liver or kidney cancer. The chain uses TRBV4-2 and TRBJ1-1; the match to TRBD1 covers 7 bases. Sequenced material: CD4+ or CD8+ T cells sorted from blood, taken in a trial of the OX40 agonist ivuxolimab. This CDR3 is CASSSGGLTEAFF. The CDR3 bases are TGTGCCAGCAGCTCAGGGGGGCTCACTGAAGCTTTCTTT.